This T cell receptor beta chain was profiled in a study of cytomegalovirus exposure and HLA in healthy donors. This PCR relied on a set of 60 Vbeta primers and 13 Jbeta primers. Here immunoSEQ multiplex PCR was the method, and the copy in TCRdb shows in-frame clones only, minus some. The repertoire holds 80,000 to 95,000 clones, with 65% to 80% as singletons. Germline V gives CDR1 MNHNY, CDR2 SVGAGI (reference sequence). This CDR3 contains 14 residues. V was cut by 2 bases and J by 4 bases, with 9 bases left in between. V and J are TRBV6-6 and TRBJ1-3; D not resolved. Material: PBMCs. The TCR originated in a woman younger than 30 in good health and CMV-seropositive. DNA of the CDR3: TGTGCCAGCAGTTACCTGGAGAACGGAAACACCATATATTTT. Its protein is CASSYLENGNTIYF.